This T cell receptor beta chain stems from a study of blood T cell repertoires in COVID-19. Study details: Sites across the United States, Italy and Spain contributed samples from acute and convalescent COVID-19. In each case, the material was cDNA or gDNA derived from T cells, B-cell-depleted T cells, or PBMCs.

TCRdb keeps only in-frame clones here, not all; method: immunoSEQ multiplex PCR. The top ten hold around 9.4% of the sample, which has under 65,000 clones, 91% seen once. This CDR3 is built from 14 residues. V lost 4 bases to trimming and J lost 2 bases; unmatched junction nucleotides: 4. CDR1 and CDR2 (germline): SGHTA, FQGNSA. This rearrangement joins TRBV7-2 to TRBJ2-7, with 8 bases lining up with TRBD1. The clonotype comes from a human donor in a cohort sampled during active COVID-19. What was sequenced was peripheral blood. Written as DNA, the CDR3 is TGTGCCAGCAGCTATCGGACAGGGCCCTACGAGCAGTACTTC. It specifies CASSYRTGPYEQYF.